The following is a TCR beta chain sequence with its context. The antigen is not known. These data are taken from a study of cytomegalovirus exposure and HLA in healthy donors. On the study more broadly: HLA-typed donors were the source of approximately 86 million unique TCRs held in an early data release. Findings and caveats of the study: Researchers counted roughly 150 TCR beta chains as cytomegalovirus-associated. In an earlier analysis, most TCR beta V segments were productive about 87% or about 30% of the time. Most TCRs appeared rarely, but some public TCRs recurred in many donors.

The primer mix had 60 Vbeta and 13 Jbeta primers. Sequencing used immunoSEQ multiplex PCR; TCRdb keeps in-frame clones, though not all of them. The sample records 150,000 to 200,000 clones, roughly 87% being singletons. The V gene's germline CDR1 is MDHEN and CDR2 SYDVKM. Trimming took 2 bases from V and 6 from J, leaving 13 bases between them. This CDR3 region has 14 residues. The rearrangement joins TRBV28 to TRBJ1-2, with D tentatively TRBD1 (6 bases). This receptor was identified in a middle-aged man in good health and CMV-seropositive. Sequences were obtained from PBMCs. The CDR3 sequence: CASSLKGEINGYTF. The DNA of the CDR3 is TGTGCCAGCAGTTTAAAGGGGGAAATCAATGGCTACACCTTC.